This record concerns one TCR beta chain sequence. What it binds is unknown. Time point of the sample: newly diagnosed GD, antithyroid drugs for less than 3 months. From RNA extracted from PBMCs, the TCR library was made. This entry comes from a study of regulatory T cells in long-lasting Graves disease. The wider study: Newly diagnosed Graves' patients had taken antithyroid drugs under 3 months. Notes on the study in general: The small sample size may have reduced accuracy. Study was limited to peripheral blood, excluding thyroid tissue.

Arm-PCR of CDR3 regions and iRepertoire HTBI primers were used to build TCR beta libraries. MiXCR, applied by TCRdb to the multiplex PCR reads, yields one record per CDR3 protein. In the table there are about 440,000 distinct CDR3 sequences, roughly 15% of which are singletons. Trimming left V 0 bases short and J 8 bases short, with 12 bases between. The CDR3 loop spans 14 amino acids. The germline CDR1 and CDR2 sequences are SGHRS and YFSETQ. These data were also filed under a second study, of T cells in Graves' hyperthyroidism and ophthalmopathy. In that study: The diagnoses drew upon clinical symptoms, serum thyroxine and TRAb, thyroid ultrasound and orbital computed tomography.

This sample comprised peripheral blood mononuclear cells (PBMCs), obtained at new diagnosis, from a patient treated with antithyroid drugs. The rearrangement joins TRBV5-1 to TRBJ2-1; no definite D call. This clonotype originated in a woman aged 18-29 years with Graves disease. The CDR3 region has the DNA TGCGCCAGCAGCTTGGTCTCTGGAGTCGATGAGCAGTTCTTC. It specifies CASSLVSGVDEQFF.